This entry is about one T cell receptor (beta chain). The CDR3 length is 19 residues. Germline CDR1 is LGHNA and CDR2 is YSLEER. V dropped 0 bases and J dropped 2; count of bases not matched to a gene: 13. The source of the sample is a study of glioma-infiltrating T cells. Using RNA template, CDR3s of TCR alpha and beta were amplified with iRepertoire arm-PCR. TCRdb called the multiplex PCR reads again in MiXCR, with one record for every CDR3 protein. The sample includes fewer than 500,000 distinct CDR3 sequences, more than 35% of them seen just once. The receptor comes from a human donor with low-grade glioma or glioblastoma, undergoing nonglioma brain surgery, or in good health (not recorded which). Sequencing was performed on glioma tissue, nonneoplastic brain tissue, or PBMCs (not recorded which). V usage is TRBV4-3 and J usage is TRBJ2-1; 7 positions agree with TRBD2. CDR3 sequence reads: CASSQDGGGSFGPYNEQFF. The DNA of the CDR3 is TGCGCCAGCAGCCAAGATGGGGGGGGGTCATTCGGTCCCTACAATGAGCAGTTCTTC.